The T cell receptor beta chain described here comes from a study of neurological immune-mediated disorders. Study-wide points: HTLV-1-associated myelopathy displayed the greatest TCR clonal expansion, and multiple sclerosis exhibited the smallest, lower than that of healthy controls.

The sorted libraries started from approximately 1 million CD4+ or CD8+ T cells. From germline, CDR1 is DFQATT and CDR2 SNEGSKA (reference sequence). V was pared by 4 bases and J by 1 base, with 10 bases of the junction left unmatched. The CDR3 sequence is 16 residues long. The sample holds many counts of this clonotype. Antigen unknown. Synthesis of cDNA was performed by 5'RACE using 10-nucleotide random UMIs. One entry per CDR3 protein, called by TCRdb with MiXCR from the 5' RACE reads. Of 40,000 to 45,000 distinct CDR3 sequences in the sample, about 6.3% were seen once. Sequenced sample: CD4+ T cells from blood. The chain is built from TRBV20-1 and TRBJ2-1; 7 positions match TRBD2. The source of this sequence is a woman between 40 and 50 years old in good health. In nucleotides, the CDR3 is TGCAGTGCTACTAATAACCTAGCGGCTTCCTACAATGAGCAGTTCTTC. Translation gives CSATNNLAASYNEQFF.